This is a list of T cell receptor beta chains from one sample in a study of long-term antiretroviral therapy in people with HIV. TCRdb's table, derived via immunoSEQ multiplex PCR, lists solely in-frame clones and lacks some. The table has 30,000 or so clones, about 85% seen once; the top ten hold 7.5% to 9.5%. This material consisted of unsorted PBMCs, taken 3 years after starting antiretroviral therapy. The receptors were gathered from a man in his forties or fifties with HIV. CDR3s include the opening cysteine and the closing phenylalanine or tryptophan. Fields, in order: D gene, J gene, clone size, V gene, CDR3 DNA, CDR3 protein. A D gene is named only where the DNA matches it firmly. The listing skips clone size in some rows; elsewhere it reads once, few, many or a size class.

D: TRBD2
J: TRBJ2-1
size: -
V: TRBV19
DNA: TGTGCCAGTAGTATCCTAGCGGGAGGGGGCAATGAGCAGTTCTTC
CDR3: CASSILAGGGNEQFF

D: -
J: TRBJ1-2
size: -
V: TRBV7-3
DNA: TGTGCCAGCAGCTCTACTGGAACTGGTGGCTACACCTTC
CDR3: CASSSTGTGGYTF

D: TRBD1
J: TRBJ1-1
size: -
V: TRBV9
DNA: TGTGCCAGCAGCGGCGGGACAGGGGGGAGAACTGAAGCTTTCTTT
CDR3: CASSGGTGGRTEAFF

D: -
J: TRBJ1-1
size: -
V: TRBV7-9
DNA: TGTGCCAGCAGCTTAATTCCGGGGAACACTGAAGCTTTCTTT
CDR3: CASSLIPGNTEAFF

D: TRBD2
J: TRBJ2-7
size: -
V: TRBV14
DNA: TGTGCCAGCAGCCAACTAGCGGGAGTCGCCTACGAGCAGTACTTC
CDR3: CASSQLAGVAYEQYF

D: -
J: TRBJ1-5
size: -
V: TRBV7-9
DNA: TGTGCCAGCAGCTCGGACAAGACCAGGAGTGGGCCCCAGCATTTT
CDR3: CASSSDKTRSGPQHF

D: TRBD1
J: TRBJ2-1
size: once
V: TRBV5-6
DNA: TGTGCCAGCAGTTGGGTCGGGACAGGGTCCAATGAGCAGTTCTTC
CDR3: CASSWVGTGSNEQFF

D: -
J: TRBJ2-2
size: -
V: TRBV9
DNA: TGTGCCAGCAGCGTAGGACGGCTAGCGAGCACCGGGGAGCTGTTTTTT
CDR3: CASSVGRLASTGELFF

D: -
J: TRBJ2-7
size: few
V: TRBV7-8
DNA: TGTGCCAGCAGCTTAGGGCAGGGACACACCTACGAGCAGTACTTC
CDR3: CASSLGQGHTYEQYF

D: -
J: TRBJ2-3
size: -
V: TRBV30
DNA: TGTGCCTGCCTAGCAGGAGGGGCAGATACGCAGTATTTT
CDR3: CACLAGGADTQYF

D: -
J: TRBJ2-7
size: few
V: TRBV14
DNA: TGTGCCAGCAGCCACGTTCTCGATTCCTACGAGCAGTACTTC
CDR3: CASSHVLDSYEQYF

D: -
J: TRBJ1-5
size: few
V: TRBV27
DNA: TGTGCCAGCAGTCCTACGACTTATCAGCCCCAGCATTTT
CDR3: CASSPTTYQPQHF

D: -
J: TRBJ2-2
size: -
V: TRBV18
DNA: TGTGCCAGCTCACCACCGGTTCAGGGACCGAACACCGGGGAGCTGTTTTTT
CDR3: CASSPPVQGPNTGELFF

D: -
J: TRBJ2-6
size: -
V: TRBV7-6
DNA: TGTGCCAGCAGCTTAGCGACAGACAGCTCTGGGGCCAACGTCCTGACTTTC
CDR3: CASSLATDSSGANVLTF

D: -
J: TRBJ2-7
size: -
V: TRBV6-5
DNA: TGTGCCAGCAGCCCAGGTTCCATATACGAGCAGTACTTC
CDR3: CASSPGSIYEQYF

D: -
J: TRBJ1-3
size: -
V: TRBV2
DNA: TGTGCCAGCCAGGGGAACCCGCGCTCTGGAAACACCATATATTTT
CDR3: CASQGNPRSGNTIYF

D: -
J: TRBJ2-3
size: -
V: TRBV19
DNA: TGTGCCAGTAGTATGGACTGGGGTACGCAGTATTTT
CDR3: CASSMDWGTQYF

D: TRBD2
J: TRBJ2-2
size: once
V: TRBV2
DNA: TGTGCCAGCAGCGAAACTAGCGGGGGATACACCGGGGAGCTGTTTTTT
CDR3: CASSETSGGYTGELFF

D: -
J: TRBJ2-7
size: once
V: TRBV2
DNA: TGTGCCAGCAGTGAGGATTTGACAGGTAAAGCCTACGAGCAGTACTTC
CDR3: CASSEDLTGKAYEQYF

D: -
J: TRBJ2-1
size: -
V: TRBV5-1
DNA: TGCGCCAGCAGCTTCGGACACGCGCAAGACCGTGAGCAGTTCTTC
CDR3: CASSFGHAQDREQFF

D: TRBD1
J: TRBJ1-2
size: -
V: TRBV5-1
DNA: TGCGCCAGCAGCCCCACCCTTTACTTGGACAGGGATAGCTATGGCTACACCTTC
CDR3: CASSPTLYLDRDSYGYTF

D: TRBD2
J: TRBJ2-3
size: once
V: TRBV19
DNA: TGTGCCAGTCGGAAGCTAGCGGGAGGGCCGAGGGATACGCAGTATTTT
CDR3: CASRKLAGGPRDTQYF

D: TRBD1
J: TRBJ1-4
size: -
V: TRBV2
DNA: TGTGCCAGCAGCTACAGGGGGCTCGCTAATGAAAAACTGTTTTTT
CDR3: CASSYRGLANEKLFF

D: TRBD1
J: TRBJ2-3
size: -
V: TRBV7-9
DNA: TGTGCCAGCAGCTCAGGACAGGCCCGCACCACAGATACGCAGTATTTT
CDR3: CASSSGQARTTDTQYF

D: -
J: TRBJ1-1
size: few
V: TRBV6-5
DNA: TGTGCCAGCAGTTACTCGAAACAGATGAACACTGAAGCTTTCTTT
CDR3: CASSYSKQMNTEAFF

D: -
J: TRBJ1-1
size: -
V: TRBV2
DNA: TGTGCCAGCAGTGACTTGGCCACTGAAGCTTTCTTT
CDR3: CASSDLATEAFF

D: TRBD1
J: TRBJ2-3
size: -
V: TRBV2
DNA: TGTGCCAGCAGCCAACAGGGGCGGGATACGCAGTATTTT
CDR3: CASSQQGRDTQYF

D: TRBD1
J: TRBJ2-1
size: -
V: TRBV19
DNA: TGTGCCAGTAGTCCTAACGGACAGGGGCCCTACAATGAGCAGTTCTTC
CDR3: CASSPNGQGPYNEQFF

D: TRBD2
J: TRBJ2-3
size: -
V: TRBV6-1
DNA: TGTGCCAGCAGTGAAGCTCGGGGGGGCGTAGATACGCAGTATTTT
CDR3: CASSEARGGVDTQYF

D: -
J: TRBJ2-2
size: -
V: TRBV29-1
DNA: TGCAGCGTTGAAGTCGACGGCTTCACCGGGGAGCTGTTTTTT
CDR3: CSVEVDGFTGELFF

D: TRBD1
J: TRBJ2-3
size: -
V: TRBV29-1
DNA: TGCAGCGTTCCCAGGGGGTCAGTAGATACGCAGTATTTT
CDR3: CSVPRGSVDTQYF

D: -
J: TRBJ1-4
size: once
V: TRBV5-6
DNA: TGTGCCAGCAGCTGGGGGACGCTGGCAACTAATGAAAAACTGTTTTTT
CDR3: CASSWGTLATNEKLFF

D: -
J: TRBJ2-2
size: -
V: TRBV9
DNA: TGTGCCAGCAGCCCCGGGCTGGTCGCGAACACCGGGGAGCTGTTTTTT
CDR3: CASSPGLVANTGELFF

D: -
J: TRBJ2-7
size: -
V: TRBV27
DNA: TGTGCCAGCAGTTTATCCCTCCCGGGGGAGCAGTACTTC
CDR3: CASSLSLPGEQYF

D: -
J: TRBJ1-1
size: -
V: TRBV7-8
DNA: TGTGCCAGCAGCTTACAGGTGGGGGTGACTGAAGCTTTCTTT
CDR3: CASSLQVGVTEAFF

D: TRBD1
J: TRBJ1-1
size: -
V: TRBV9
DNA: TGTGCCAGCAGCGTAGAGGGACAGGGGAACACTGAAGCTTTCTTT
CDR3: CASSVEGQGNTEAFF

D: -
J: TRBJ1-4
size: -
V: TRBV13
DNA: TGTGCCAGCAGCAAATCCTCGGGACATTTAAATGAAAAACTGTTTTTT
CDR3: CASSKSSGHLNEKLFF

D: TRBD1
J: TRBJ2-7
size: -
V: TRBV2
DNA: TGTGCCAGCAGCCTTGGACAGGGGGCGCTTTACGAGCAGTACTTC
CDR3: CASSLGQGALYEQYF

D: TRBD2
J: TRBJ2-2
size: -
V: TRBV5-1
DNA: TGCGCCAGCAGTCAACCGGGACTAGCGATTCGGGGCACCGGGGAGCTGTTTTTT
CDR3: CASSQPGLAIRGTGELFF

D: -
J: TRBJ2-7
size: -
V: TRBV7-2
DNA: TGTGCCAGCAGCTTAATAGGCGGGCCGGTCTACGAGCAGTACTTC
CDR3: CASSLIGGPVYEQYF

D: -
J: TRBJ2-3
size: -
V: TRBV5-1
DNA: TGCGCCAGCAGCTCTACTTCAGGAAAACGCACAGATACGCAGTATTTT
CDR3: CASSSTSGKRTDTQYF

D: TRBD1
J: TRBJ2-7
size: -
V: TRBV5-5
DNA: TGTGCCAGCAGCTGGGGGACAGGTAAGGGCCCCTACGAGCAGTACTTC
CDR3: CASSWGTGKGPYEQYF

D: TRBD2
J: TRBJ2-1
size: -
V: TRBV9
DNA: TGTGCCAGCAACAGCGGGAGTGGTGGCAATGAGCAGTTCTTC
CDR3: CASNSGSGGNEQFF

D: -
J: TRBJ1-1
size: once
V: TRBV2
DNA: TGTGCCAGCATAAATCCCAACATGAACACTGAAGCTTTCTTT
CDR3: CASINPNMNTEAFF

D: -
J: TRBJ2-1
size: -
V: TRBV11-2
DNA: TGTGCCAGCAGCTCCTGGGGGCAGGGGAGTTCCGGATCCTACAATGAGCAGTTCTTC
CDR3: CASSSWGQGSSGSYNEQFF

D: -
J: TRBJ1-4
size: -
V: TRBV4-1
DNA: TGCGCCAGCAGCCAATACTTCGGCCTACTCGCCCAAAAACTGTTTTTT
CDR3: CASSQYFGLLAQKLFF

D: TRBD1
J: TRBJ1-2
size: -
V: TRBV23-1
DNA: TGCGCCAGCACCCCACACAGGGGAACCGGCCGTGGCTACACCTTC
CDR3: CASTPHRGTGRGYTF

D: -
J: TRBJ2-6
size: -
V: TRBV30
DNA: TGTGCCTGGAGTTTGGGATCTGGGGCCAACGTCCTGACTTTC
CDR3: CAWSLGSGANVLTF

D: -
J: TRBJ1-1
size: -
V: TRBV4-2
DNA: TGTGCCAGCCGTGGGCCGGGGGCTGAAGCTTTCTTT
CDR3: CASRGPGAEAFF

D: -
J: TRBJ2-5
size: -
V: TRBV14
DNA: TGTGCCAGCAGCCAAGACGCCGGGACCCAGTACTTC
CDR3: CASSQDAGTQYF

D: -
J: TRBJ1-6
size: few
V: TRBV19
DNA: TGTGCCAGTAGTATTGATTGGCGAAAGTCGCCCCTCCACTTT
CDR3: CASSIDWRKSPLHF